The 22 T cell receptor beta chains below come from one sample, sequenced in a study of cytomegalovirus exposure and HLA in healthy donors. Primers for the PCR totalled 60 Vbeta and 13 Jbeta. The protocol was immunoSEQ multiplex PCR, while the TCRdb copy is restricted to in-frame clones and leaves out a portion. This table holds some 180,000 clones, just over 75% found once. The sample comprised PBMCs. The receptors shown here come from a man aged 18-30 years in good health and CMV-seronegative.

This rearrangement joins TRBV5-1 to TRBJ1-5; TRBD1 might be the D (5 bases). CDR3 length: 17 amino acids. Germline V lookup: CDR1 SGHRS, CDR2 YFSETQ. The V and J ends lost 0 bases and 4 bases respectively, with 17 bases between them. The CDR3 loop reads CASSLARGREENQPQHF. The CDR3 DNA is TGCGCCAGCAGCTTGGCCCGAGGCAGGGAGGAAAATCAGCCCCAGCATTTT. Complete variable domain (other parts from reference TRBV5-1 and TRBJ1-5): KAGVTQTPRYLIKTRGQQVTLSCSPISGHRSVSWYQQTPGQGLQFLFEYFSETQRNKGNFPGRFSGRQFSNSRSEMNVSTLELGDSALYLCASSLARGREENQPQHFGDGTRLSIL.

The V and J genes are TRBV9 and TRBJ1-2, with D unresolved. Germline assignment: CDR1 SGDLS and CDR2 YYNGEE. Trimming removed 3 bases at V and 7 bases at J, with 13 bases between. CDR3 length: 13 residues. CDR3 in amino acids: CASSGKQTCGYTF. CDR3 nucleotides: TGTGCCAGCAGCGGTAAACAGACCTGTGGCTACACCTTC.

The CDR3 DNA reads TGCGCCAGCAGCTTGGAAGGGAGATTGGATACGCAGTATTTT. This gives the protein CASSLEGRLDTQYF. The J gene is TRBJ2-3, the V gene TRBV5-1; D perhaps matches TRBD2 (5 bases). The CDR3 length is 14 residues. Between the trimmed V and J ends, which lost 0 bases and 6 bases, there was a span of 11 bases. Looked up from germline, CDR1 is SGHRS and CDR2 is YFSETQ.

The CDR3 coding sequence is TGCGCCAGCAGCCAAGATTGGACAGGGGCCTACGAGCAGTACTTC. Its protein product is CASSQDWTGAYEQYF. The rearrangement uses TRBV4-3 and TRBJ2-7; 9 nucleotides align to TRBD1. CDR3 size: 15 residues. Trimming at V came to 0 bases and at J to 2 bases, leaving 2 bases not matched to a gene. The germline V gene encodes CDR1 LGHNA and CDR2 YSLEER.

This chain links TRBV7-8 with TRBJ2-3; tentatively, D is TRBD2 (5 bases). Per germline, CDR1 SGHVS and CDR2 FQNEAQ. The ends were cut back, 4 bases at V and 3 bases at J, with 29 bases in the middle. The CDR3 contains 20 residues. CDR3 DNA sequence: TGTGCCAGCAGCTCAACGATGGTGGGTGCGAGAGAACGGGGAACAGATACGCAGTATTTT. Amino acids: CASSSTMVGARERGTDTQYF.

This clone appeared once. The chain recombines TRBV2 with TRBJ1-1; weak D call: TRBD1 (5 bases). The V gene lost 6 bases and the J gene lost 1 base, with 9 bases spanning the gap. Germline CDR1 is SNHLY and CDR2 is FYNNEI. There are 13 residues in the CDR3. This CDR3 reads CASSWTRNTEAFF. CDR3 in DNA: TGTGCCAGCAGCTGGACACGGAACACTGAAGCTTTCTTT.

Only a few counts were recorded for this clone. The V call is TRBV10-3, the J call TRBJ1-2; D is ambiguous. The germline V gene encodes CDR1 ENHRY and CDR2 SYGVKD. Trimming shortened V by 3 bases and J by 6 bases, and 17 bases separated the two germline ends. The CDR3 length is 15 residues. CDR3 in amino acids: CAISDLQASTDGYTF. The CDR3 nucleotides are TGTGCCATCAGTGACCTCCAGGCTTCCACGGATGGCTACACCTTC.

This chain links TRBV6-5 with TRBJ2-1, with 8 nucleotides matching TRBD2. This CDR3 has 15 residues. The trim removed 0 bases at V and 9 bases at J, leaving 7 bases unmatched. Germline CDR1 reads MNHEY; CDR2 reads SVGAGI. As DNA, the CDR3 is TGTGCCAGCAGTTACTCGAGACTAGCGAAGGGTGAGCAGTTCTTC. Translating gives CASSYSRLAKGEQFF.

The chain has TRBV5-1 and TRBJ2-3, with 8 bases lining up with TRBD1. V shed 0 bases and J 3 bases; nucleotides not matched to a gene: 6. The germline gives CDR1 SGHRS, CDR2 YFSETQ. CDR3 size: 16 residues. As DNA, the CDR3 is TGCGCCAGCAGCTTGGGTACAGGGGGATGGACAGATACGCAGTATTTT. The encoded protein is CASSLGTGGWTDTQYF.

The V gene is TRBV9, the J gene TRBJ2-7, with a weak D call TRBD1 (6 bases). V lost 1 base and J lost 4, with 12 bases in between. The CDR3 sequence is 14 residues long. Looked up from germline, CDR1 is SGDLS and CDR2 is YYNGEE. This CDR3 is CASSVSWGPYEQYF. The CDR3 coding sequence is TGTGCCAGCAGCGTAAGTTGGGGGCCTTACGAGCAGTACTTC.

The rearrangement links TRBV7-9 to TRBJ2-7; 7 bases line up with TRBD2. Trimming at V came to 2 bases and at J to 6 bases, leaving 16 bases not matched to a gene. This CDR3 has 17 amino acids. The germline V gene has CDR1 SEHNR and CDR2 FQNEAQ (reference sequence). The DNA of the CDR3 is TGTGCCAGCAGCTTACCGAAGGGCGCAGCGGGGTTTCGCGAGCAGTACTTC. It codes for CASSLPKGAAGFREQYF.

The chain has TRBV4-1 and TRBJ2-2, with TRBD1 matching over 7 bases. J gave up 1 base and V 5 bases, and 7 bases lay outside the gene matches. Germline values: CDR1 MGHRA, CDR2 YSYEKL. This CDR3 has 16 residues. CDR3 protein: CASSELWTGNTGELFF. DNA for the CDR3: TGCGCCAGCAGCGAACTCTGGACAGGGAACACCGGGGAGCTGTTTTTT.

The genes are TRBV4-3 and TRBJ1-2; TRBD1 matches at 11 bases. The germline CDR1 and CDR2 sequences are LGHNA and YSLEER. The length of the CDR3 is 16 residues. V shed 1 base and J 4 bases; nucleotides not matched to a gene: 5. CDR3 DNA sequence: TGCGCCAGCAGCCAAGCCCGGGACAGGGGGATCTATGGCTACACCTTC. Translated: CASSQARDRGIYGYTF.

A few counts support this clone. The chain employs TRBV6-4 and TRBJ2-1, with 11 bases that match TRBD2. CDR3 length equals 15 residues. CDR1 is MRHNA, CDR2 SNTAGT, per germline. With V trimmed by 6 bases and J by 5 bases, 6 bases remained unmatched. CDR3 nucleotide sequence: TGTGCCAGCAGCCCCTCTAGCGGGGGGCACAATGAGCAGTTCTTC. This sequence encodes CASSPSSGGHNEQFF.

The chain recombines TRBV7-9 with TRBJ2-7, with 9 bases lining up with TRBD1. With V trimmed by 2 bases and J by 2 bases, 4 bases remained unmatched. The V gene's germline CDR1 is SEHNR and CDR2 FQNEAQ (reference sequence). This CDR3 has 15 amino acids. CDR3 protein: CASSLTQGAPYEQYF. The CDR3 DNA reads TGTGCCAGCAGCTTAACACAGGGGGCCCCCTACGAGCAGTACTTC.

This clone was counted between two and nine times. The rearrangement links TRBV5-1 to TRBJ2-7, with 11 bases fitting TRBD2. J was trimmed by 2 bases and V by 2 bases; bases with no gene match: 9. CDR3 length equals 17 residues. Germline V gene sequence: CDR1 SGHRS, CDR2 YFSETQ. CDR3 DNA sequence: TGCGCCAGCAGCTTAACTTCGACTAGCGGGAATCCCTACGAGCAGTACTTC. This encodes CASSLTSTSGNPYEQYF.

The gene calls are TRBV5-4 and TRBJ1-2; tentatively, D is TRBD1 (6 bases). CDR1 is SGHNT and CDR2 is YYREEE in the germline V gene (reference sequence). CDR3 size: 14 residues. The V gene lost 4 bases and the J gene lost 2 bases, with 12 bases spanning the gap. The CDR3 reads CASSHEGVNYGYTF. In nucleotides, the CDR3 is TGTGCCAGCAGCCATGAGGGGGTCAACTATGGCTACACCTTC.

The rearrangement links TRBV30 to TRBJ2-5; 10 bases are a match to TRBD2. The junction had 9 bases not matched to a gene; V was cut back by 0 bases and J by 5 bases. The germline V gene encodes CDR1 GTSNPN and CDR2 SVGIG (reference sequence). This CDR3 has 16 residues. CDR3 sequence reads: CAWSVKGVLAGETQYF. CDR3 nucleotides: TGTGCCTGGAGTGTAAAGGGGGTACTAGCGGGGGAGACCCAGTACTTC.

This clone was recorded only once. This chain joins TRBV27 and TRBJ2-7; D ambiguous. Per the germline V gene, CDR1 is MNHEY and CDR2 is SMNVEV (reference sequence). CDR3 size: 12 residues. V lost 8 bases, J lost 0 bases, and 8 bases lay in between. The CDR3 loop is CASFSSSYEQYF. The CDR3 DNA is TGTGCCAGCTTCTCGAGCTCCTACGAGCAGTACTTC.

The V call is TRBV27, the J call TRBJ1-4; 10 positions agree with TRBD1. The CDR3 is 16 amino acids. Per germline, CDR1 MNHEY and CDR2 SMNVEV (reference sequence). V lost 8 bases and J lost 8; bases outside the gene matches: 14. Here the CDR3 reads CASPRGDRGLEEKLFF. The CDR3 DNA follows: TGTGCCAGCCCTCGGGGAGACAGGGGGCTGGAAGAAAAACTGTTTTTT.

This rearrangement joins TRBV4-1 to TRBJ2-3, with TRBD2 identical over 10 bases. The CDR3 sequence is 17 residues long. CDR1 is MGHRA, CDR2 YSYEKL, per germline. Trimming cost V 0 bases and J 2 bases; bases outside gene matches: 5. The CDR3 reads CASSQDRAGGLTDTQYF. The CDR3 nucleotides read TGCGCCAGCAGCCAAGATCGAGCGGGGGGGCTCACAGATACGCAGTATTTT.

This chain links TRBV9 with TRBJ2-3; D remains unclear. V was cut by 4 bases and J by 4 bases, with 10 bases left in between. This CDR3 contains 13 residues. Looked up from germline, CDR1 is SGDLS and CDR2 is YYNGEE. The CDR3 coding sequence is TGTGCCAGCAGCTCCAACCTAGCAGATACGCAGTATTTT. Amino acid sequence: CASSSNLADTQYF.